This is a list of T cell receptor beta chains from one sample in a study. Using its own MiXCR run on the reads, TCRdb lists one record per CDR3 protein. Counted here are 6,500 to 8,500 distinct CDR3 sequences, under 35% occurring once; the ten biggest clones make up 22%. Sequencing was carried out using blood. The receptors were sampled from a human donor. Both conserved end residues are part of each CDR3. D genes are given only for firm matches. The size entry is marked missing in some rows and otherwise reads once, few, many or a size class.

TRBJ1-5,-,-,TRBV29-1,CSVEQGVGQHF,TGCAGCGTTGAACAGGGTGTGGGGCAGCATTTT
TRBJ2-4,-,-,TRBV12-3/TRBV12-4,CASTRDIRNQPQYF,TGTGCCAGCACCCGGGACATCCGGAATCAGCCCCAGTACTTC
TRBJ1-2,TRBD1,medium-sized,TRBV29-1,CSLRQGDGYTF,TGCAGCTTGAGACAGGGAGATGGCTACACCTTC
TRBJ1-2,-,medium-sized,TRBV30,CAWSGGGGDGYTF,TGTGCCTGGAGTGGGGGCGGGGGCGATGGCTACACCTTC
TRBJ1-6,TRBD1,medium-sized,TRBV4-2,CASSQHTGTGVKNSPLHF,TGTGCCAGCAGCCAACATACCGGGACAGGGGTCAAAAATTCACCCCTCCACTTT
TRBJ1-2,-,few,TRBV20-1,CSARIEVDGYTF,TGCAGTGCTAGAATAGAAGTCGATGGCTACACCTTC
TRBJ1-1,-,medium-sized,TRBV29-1,CSVPEFGNGNTEAFF,TGCAGCGTTCCTGAGTTTGGAAACGGAAACACTGAAGCTTTCTTT
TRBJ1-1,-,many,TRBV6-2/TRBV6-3,CASSPGKNTEAFF,TGTGCCAGCAGTCCTGGTAAGAACACTGAAGCTTTCTTT
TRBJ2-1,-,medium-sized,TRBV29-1,CSVSRDGWGEQFF,TGCAGCGTCTCGAGGGATGGGTGGGGTGAGCAGTTCTTC
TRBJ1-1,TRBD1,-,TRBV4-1,CASSLQDRDGTEAFF,TGCGCCAGCAGCCTCCAGGACAGGGATGGCACTGAAGCTTTCTTT
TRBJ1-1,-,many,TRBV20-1,CSVGGNTEAFF,TGCAGTGTCGGGGGGAACACTGAAGCTTTCTTT
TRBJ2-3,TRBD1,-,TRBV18,CASSFLQGADTQYF,TGTGCCAGCAGCTTCCTGCAGGGGGCAGATACGCAGTATTTT
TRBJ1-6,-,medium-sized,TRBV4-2,CASSHTGALQSPLHF,TGTGCCAGCAGCCACACCGGGGCCTTGCAATCACCCCTCCACTTT
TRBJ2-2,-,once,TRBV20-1,CSSISGPWRELFF,TGCAGTTCGATAAGCGGGCCATGGAGGGAGCTGTTTTTT
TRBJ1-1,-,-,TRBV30,CAWSVGGAREAFF,TGTGCCTGGAGTGTTGGGGGGGCGCGAGAAGCTTTCTTT